The 18 T cell receptor beta chains below come from one sample, sequenced in a study of human T cells and chemical hapten exposure. TCRdb reprocessed the RACE reads via MiXCR and lists one record per CDR3 protein. In the table there are roughly 260,000 distinct CDR3 sequences, 7.5% to 10% of which are singletons. The time point here: pre-sensitization, week 0. Treatment noted: therapeutic diphenylcyclopropenone sensitization with weekly scalp DPC. This material consisted of whole blood, taken in connection with sensitization to the hapten diphenylcyclopropenone (DPC). These receptors came from a woman between 35 and 50 years old with alopecia areata. Some clones in this sample may be carry-over from other donors' samples.

This clonotype was seen many times. The V gene is TRBV12-3 or TRBV12-4, the J gene TRBJ1-4; D gene ambiguous. V lost 3 bases and J 6 bases, leaving 8 bases between the germline ends. The CDR3 is 13 residues long. Here the CDR3 DNA reads TGTGCCAGCAGTTTCGGTCGGTATGAAAAACTGTTTTTT. Protein sequence: CASSFGRYEKLFF.

This clonotype was seen ten or more times. J is TRBJ2-1 and V is TRBV30; 10 positions match TRBD1. J lost 6 bases, V lost 2 bases, and 22 bases had no gene match. The germline V gene has CDR1 GTSNPN and CDR2 SVGIG (reference sequence). There are 20 residues in the CDR3. The CDR3, as DNA: TGTGCCTGGAGTAACGGTCCCTCGCCAGATCCGGGACAGGGGAGCAATGAGCAGTTCTTC. It is translated as CAWSNGPSPDPGQGSNEQFF.

This clonotype was detected many times. The gene calls are TRBV10-3 and TRBJ2-2; D not certain. CDR3 length: 14 residues. Germline CDR1 ENHRY, CDR2 SYGVKD. Trimming took 2 bases from V and 6 from J, leaving 10 bases between them. Written as DNA, the CDR3 is TGTGCCATCAGTGAGGACGTGACGGCCGGGGAGCTGTTTTTT. It is translated as CAISEDVTAGELFF.

V and J are TRBV15 and TRBJ1-3; D gene ambiguous. The germline CDR1 and CDR2 sequences are LNHNV and YYDKDF (reference sequence). Trimming stripped 0 bases from V and 0 bases from J, with 6 bases between. The CDR3 totals 15 residues. CDR3 region: CATSRDPASGNTIYF. In DNA, the CDR3 is TGTGCCACCAGCAGAGATCCAGCCTCTGGAAACACCATATATTTT.

This clonotype was recorded a few times. The genes are TRBV20-1 and TRBJ2-2; D is unclear. The CDR3 contains 13 residues. The V gene lost 5 bases and the J gene lost 0 bases, with 7 bases spanning the gap. Germline-derived CDR1 and CDR2 are DFQATT and SNEGSKA (reference sequence). The DNA for the CDR3 is TGCAGTGCTCGAGCCCCGAACACCGGGGAGCTGTTTTTT. Protein product: CSARAPNTGELFF.

The chain joins TRBV20-1 to TRBJ1-5, with TRBD1 identical over 7 bases. The ends lost 0 bases at V and 5 bases at J; junction bases unmatched: 4. The CDR3 is made up of 14 amino acids. Germline assignment: CDR1 DFQATT and CDR2 SNEGSKA (reference sequence). CDR3 nucleotide sequence: TGCAGTGCTAGAGATAGGCAGGGGGATCAGCCCCAGCATTTT. Translated: CSARDRQGDQPQHF.

The table lists this clonotype with a few counts. The chain carries TRBV6-2 or TRBV6-3 and TRBJ2-3; maybe TRBD2 (5 bases). The germline CDR1 and CDR2 sequences are MNHEY and SVGEGT. The CDR3 sequence is 12 residues long. The V end was cut by 6 bases, the J end by 9 bases, with 13 bases between. CDR3 residues: CASRALGVTQYF. CDR3 DNA: TGTGCCAGCAGGGCCCTGGGAGTGACGCAGTATTTT.

The sample holds many counts of this clonotype. The J gene is TRBJ1-3, the V gene TRBV10-3; no reliable D call. The CDR3 sequence is 15 residues long. Trimming shortened V by 8 bases and J by 2 bases, and 16 bases separated the two germline ends. The V gene's germline CDR1 is ENHRY and CDR2 SYGVKD. The CDR3 region has the DNA TGTGCCATCCGCTCGCAGATCAACGCTGGAAACACCATATATTTT. Amino acid sequence: CAIRSQINAGNTIYF.

The chain carries TRBV7-2 and TRBJ2-3, with no clear D. The germline V gene encodes CDR1 SGHTA and CDR2 FQGNSA. Between the trimmed V and J ends, which lost 0 bases and 0 bases, there was a span of 7 bases. The CDR3 length is 15 residues. CDR3 protein: CASSLAGISTDTQYF. The CDR3 nucleotides read TGTGCCAGCAGCTTAGCGGGTATCAGCACAGATACGCAGTATTTT.

This clonotype was seen at least ten times. The chain carries TRBV12-3 or TRBV12-4 and TRBJ2-6; TRBD2 might be the D (6 bases). The CDR3 length is 15 residues. The V end was cut by 3 bases, the J end by 2 bases, with 8 bases between. CDR3 amino acids: CASSFSGPGANVLTF. CDR3 DNA: TGTGCCAGCAGTTTTAGCGGCCCTGGGGCCAACGTCCTGACTTTC.

A few counts support this clonotype. The gene calls are TRBV28 and TRBJ1-5; maybe TRBD1 (6 bases). There are 13 residues in the CDR3. The V gene lost 6 bases and the J gene lost 5 bases, with 11 bases spanning the gap. Germline loops: CDR1 MDHEN, CDR2 SYDVKM. As DNA, the CDR3 is TGTGCCAGCAGGGGCGGGGGCCATCAGCCCCAGCATTTT. It codes for CASRGGGHQPQHF.

This chain uses TRBV29-1 with TRBJ2-3; unclear D gene. Trimming removed 7 bases from V and 0 bases from J, with 11 bases in between. This CDR3 is built from 13 residues. CDR1 and CDR2 (germline): SQVTM, ANQGSEA. The CDR3 DNA sequence: TGCAGCGCAATTACGCCAAGCACAGATACGCAGTATTTT. This codes for CSAITPSTDTQYF.

This clonotype was counted a few times. The chain combines TRBV12-3 or TRBV12-4 with TRBJ1-5; no clear D. CDR3 length: 16 residues. V was shortened by 10 bases and J by 6 bases, with 25 bases between the two germline ends. The CDR3 coding sequence is TGTGCCACCGACCCGGCGGGTTCATACTCTGGTCAGCCCCAGCATTTT. Its protein is CATDPAGSYSGQPQHF.

This clonotype was recorded many times. The J gene is TRBJ2-7, the V gene TRBV5-1; no clear D. The CDR3 has 12 residues. The germline V gene encodes CDR1 SGHRS and CDR2 YFSETQ. The germline V and J ends were trimmed by 0 bases and 4 bases, with 5 bases remaining between them. This CDR3 is CASSLGQYEQYF. The CDR3 DNA follows: TGCGCCAGCAGCTTGGGCCAGTACGAGCAGTACTTC.

The rearrangement links TRBV28 to TRBJ2-5, with D perhaps matching TRBD2 (7 bases). Trimming took off 8 bases at V and 5 bases at J, with 27 bases between the two ends. The germline gives CDR1 MDHEN, CDR2 SYDVKM. The CDR3 has 17 residues. DNA of the CDR3: TGTGCCAGCGTCCCATTAAGGGGGGGGCTCACGTTGGAGACCCAGTACTTC. Translating gives CASVPLRGGLTLETQYF.

The chain has TRBV18 and TRBJ2-7; 12 positions agree with TRBD1. Germline CDR1 KGHSH, CDR2 LQKENI. The length of the CDR3 is 16 residues. Trimming removed 0 bases from V and 6 bases from J; junction bases left unmatched: 6. The CDR3 spells CASSPPGQGASAEQYF. Here the CDR3 DNA reads TGTGCCAGCTCACCACCGGGACAGGGGGCATCTGCCGAGCAGTACTTC. Full variable domain (rest looked up from reference TRBV18 and TRBJ2-7): NAGVMQNPRHLVRRRGQEARLRCSPMKGHSHVYWYRQLPEEGLKFMVYLQKENIIDESGMPKERFSAEFPKEGPSILRIQQVVRGDSAAYFCASSPPGQGASAEQYFGPGTRLTVT.

V usage is TRBV3-1 and J usage is TRBJ2-1; D not resolved. Germline lookup yields CDR1 LGHDT and CDR2 YNNKEL (reference sequence). Trimming removed 0 bases at V and 0 bases at J, with 6 bases between. The length of the CDR3 is 15 residues. CDR3 amino acids: CASSQEGGSYNEQFF. CDR3 nucleotide sequence: TGTGCCAGCAGCCAAGAGGGCGGCTCCTACAATGAGCAGTTCTTC.

This clonotype was recorded many times. The CDR3 coding sequence is TGCGCCAGCAGCCGGTACGCCGGGACTATCGGCCAAGAGACCCAGTACTTC. Translated: CASSRYAGTIGQETQYF. V is TRBV4-1 and J is TRBJ2-5, with TRBD2 matching over 7 bases. V gave up 4 bases and J gave up 1 base; unmatched junction bases: 12. Germline V gene sequence: CDR1 MGHRA, CDR2 YSYEKL. The CDR3 runs 17 residues.